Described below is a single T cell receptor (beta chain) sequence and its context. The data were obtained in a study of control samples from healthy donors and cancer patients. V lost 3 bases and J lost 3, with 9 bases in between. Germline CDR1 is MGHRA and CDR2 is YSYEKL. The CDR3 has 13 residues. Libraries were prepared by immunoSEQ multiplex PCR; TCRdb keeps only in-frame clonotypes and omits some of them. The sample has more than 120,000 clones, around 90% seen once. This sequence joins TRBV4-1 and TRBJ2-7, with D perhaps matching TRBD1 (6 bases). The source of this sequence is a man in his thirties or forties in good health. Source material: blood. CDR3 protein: CASSHLDSYEQYF. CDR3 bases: TGCGCCAGCAGCCACCTGGACAGCTACGAGCAGTACTTC.